Listed here are 23 T cell receptor beta chains from one sample, sequenced in a study of blood T cell repertoires in COVID-19. Sequenced by immunoSEQ multiplex PCR; TCRdb stores in-frame clones only, minus some. The table has about 130,000 clones, more than 80% seen once; the top ten hold around 4.7%. Sequencing was done on a sample of peripheral blood. These receptors originate from a human donor in a cohort sampled during active COVID-19.

The chain combines TRBV6-5 with TRBJ1-1, with TRBD1 matching over 10 bases. Per germline, CDR1 MNHEY and CDR2 SVGAGI. The CDR3 is 12 residues long. Trimming took 5 bases from V and 11 from J; bases not matched to a gene: 5. CDR3 nucleotides: TGTGCCAGCAGTACCGGGACAGGGGACGCTTTCTTT. Translated: CASSTGTGDAFF.

V usage is TRBV29-1 and J usage is TRBJ2-3, with a possible D match to TRBD1 (6 bases). This CDR3 has 13 residues. Germline CDR1 SQVTM, CDR2 ANQGSEA. Trimming cost V 5 bases and J 3 bases, with 12 bases left between them. The CDR3 loop reads CSVSGQGTDTQYF. In nucleotides, the CDR3 is TGCAGCGTTTCAGGGCAGGGGACAGATACGCAGTATTTT.

This clone appeared a single time. This rearrangement joins TRBV11-2 to TRBJ2-1; 10 bases agree with TRBD2. Germline-derived CDR1 and CDR2 are SGHAT and FQNNGV. V was clipped by 7 bases and J by 12 bases; unmatched bases: 9. This CDR3 has 13 amino acids. CDR3 coding DNA: TGTGCCAGCACTCTAGCGGGAGTGGAAGGGCAGTTCTTC. Protein sequence: CASTLAGVEGQFF.

The genes are TRBV7-9 and TRBJ1-1, with TRBD1 matching over 7 bases. Germline V gives CDR1 SEHNR, CDR2 FQNEAQ (reference sequence). This CDR3 contains 16 residues. Losses at the gene ends were 5 bases for V and 2 bases for J; bases not matched to a gene: 11. The CDR3 bases are TGTGCCAGCAGCCGTTCCACAGGGGTTCAAAACACTGAAGCTTTCTTT. Protein sequence: CASSRSTGVQNTEAFF. The full variable domain, with the rest looked up from reference TRBV7-9 and TRBJ1-1, is DTGVSQNPRHKITKRGQNVTFRCDPISEHNRLYWYRQTLGQGPEFLTYFQNEAQLEKSRLLSDRFSAERPKGSFSTLEIQRTEQGDSAMYLCASSRSTGVQNTEAFFGQGTRLTVV.

The chain is built from TRBV5-6 and TRBJ1-2, with D unresolved. The CDR3 contains 13 residues. V gave up 7 bases and J gave up 8 bases, with 18 bases separating them. CDR1 SGHDT and CDR2 YYEEEE come from the germline V gene. DNA of the CDR3: TGTGCCAGCTCCCATGGAGGGTCCCAAGGCTACACCTTC. Encoded protein: CASSHGGSQGYTF.

The chain is built from TRBV7-2 and TRBJ2-3; 9 bases agree with TRBD2. Trimming removed 5 bases from V and 6 bases from J; junction bases left unmatched: 18. Germline values: CDR1 SGHTA, CDR2 FQGNSA. The CDR3 is made up of 18 amino acids. The CDR3 reads CASSTLKPGLALADTQYF. CDR3 bases: TGTGCCAGCAGCACCCTAAAACCGGGACTAGCTTTGGCGGATACGCAGTATTTT. Full variable domain (rest looked up from reference TRBV7-2 and TRBJ2-3): GAGVSQSPSNKVTEKGKDVELRCDPISGHTALYWYRQSLGQGLEFLIYFQGNSAPDKSGLPSDRFSAERTGGSVSTLTIQRTQQEDSAVYLCASSTLKPGLALADTQYFGPGTRLTVL.

The gene calls are TRBV2 and TRBJ1-2; 9 nucleotides agree with TRBD1. V was pared by 8 bases and J by 3 bases, with 7 bases of the junction left unmatched. CDR1 is SNHLY and CDR2 is FYNNEI in the germline V gene. The CDR3 length is 14 residues. The CDR3 DNA sequence: TGTGCCAGCGACGAGACAGGGGGAGACTATGGCTACACCTTC. Its translation is CASDETGGDYGYTF.

This sequence joins TRBV5-4 and TRBJ1-2; tentative D call: TRBD1 (6 bases). Trimming removed 5 bases from V and 3 bases from J, with 14 bases in between. Germline V gene sequence: CDR1 SGHNT, CDR2 YYREEE (reference sequence). The length of the CDR3 is 14 residues. CDR3 amino acids: CASRFAGGDYGYTF. Written as DNA, the CDR3 is TGTGCCAGCAGATTCGCGGGGGGCGACTATGGCTACACCTTC.

The V gene is TRBV20-1, the J gene TRBJ1-4; D unclear. CDR3 length: 11 residues. Germline lookup yields CDR1 DFQATT and CDR2 SNEGSKA (reference sequence). V gave up 4 bases and J gave up 8 bases, with 8 bases separating them. As DNA, the CDR3 is TGCAGTGCTACTGCCAGGGAAAAACTGTTTTTT. Its protein product is CSATAREKLFF.

The DNA for the CDR3 is TGTGCCAGTAGTCTGGGCAGGGTCGGTATCAGCGGGGAGCTGTTTTTT. It is translated as CASSLGRVGISGELFF. The chain links TRBV19 to TRBJ2-2, with D possibly matching TRBD1 (5 bases). V shed 5 bases and J shed 7 bases, with 20 bases lying between them. This CDR3 is 16 amino acids long. Looked up from germline, CDR1 is LNHDA and CDR2 is SQIVND (reference sequence). Based on the CDR3 plus reference TRBV19 and TRBJ2-2, the full variable domain is DGGITQSPKYLFRKEGQNVTLSCEQNLNHDAMYWYRQDPGQGLRLIYYSQIVNDFQKGDIAEGYSVSREKKESFPLTVTSAQKNPTAFYLCASSLGRVGISGELFFGEGSRLTVL.

The genes are TRBV5-6 and TRBJ2-7, with 9 nucleotides matching TRBD2. The germline V gene encodes CDR1 SGHDT and CDR2 YYEEEE. The CDR3 spans 12 residues. CDR3 amino acids: CASSLFAGGWHV. The CDR3 DNA is TGTGCCAGCAGCTTGTTCGCGGGGGGGTGGCACGTC.

The CDR3 nucleotides are TGTGCCAGCAGCATTAAGGGGAGGTGGGGGACAGATACGCAGTATTTT. This gives the protein CASSIKGRWGTDTQYF. The chain links TRBV5-4 to TRBJ2-3; D might be TRBD2 (6 bases). The CDR3 spans 16 residues. The germline CDR1 and CDR2 sequences are SGHNT and YYREEE (reference sequence). V shed 4 bases and J shed 3 bases, with 18 bases lying between them.

Written as DNA, the CDR3 is TGTGCCACCAGACAGGGGCCCAACAATGGCTACACCTTC. Translated, it gives CATRQGPNNGYTF. This chain connects TRBV2 to TRBJ1-2, with 8 bases that match TRBD1. Germline CDR1 reads SNHLY; CDR2 reads FYNNEI. The CDR3 extends over 13 amino acids. Germline trimming cut 10 bases from V and 6 bases from J; bases unmatched to any gene: 10.

The chain employs TRBV4-3 and TRBJ2-3; no firm D call. CDR1 and CDR2 from the germline V gene are LGHNA and YSLEER. V was pared by 0 bases and J by 1 base, with 8 bases between. This CDR3 has 15 amino acids. The CDR3 nucleotides read TGCGCCAGCAGCCAAGAAGGTCGGGGCACAGATACGCAGTATTTT. This gives the protein CASSQEGRGTDTQYF.

This clone was counted once. The V call is TRBV5-4, the J call TRBJ2-3, with TRBD2 identical over 8 bases. The length of the CDR3 is 17 residues. The junction had 9 bases not matched to a gene; V was cut back by 0 bases and J by 3 bases. Germline CDR1 and CDR2: SGHNT and YYREEE (reference sequence). The CDR3 loop is CASSLATALAGTDTQYF. DNA for the CDR3: TGTGCCAGCAGCTTGGCCACGGCATTAGCGGGAACAGATACGCAGTATTTT.

V and J are TRBV6-6 and TRBJ1-1; 7 nucleotides align to TRBD1. This CDR3 contains 14 residues. Germline CDR1 MNHNY, CDR2 SVGAGI (reference sequence). The trim removed 7 bases at V and 4 bases at J, leaving 9 bases unmatched. In nucleotides, the CDR3 is TGTGCCAGCACCCTACAGGGGTCGGCCACTGAAGCTTTCTTT. Amino acids: CASTLQGSATEAFF.

The V gene is TRBV5-1, the J gene TRBJ1-6, with D perhaps matching TRBD1 (5 bases). Between the trimmed V and J ends, which lost 5 bases and 2 bases, there was a span of 11 bases. The germline gives CDR1 SGHRS, CDR2 YFSETQ. The CDR3 consists of 15 residues. The CDR3 spells CASRRTGTYNSPLHF. Here the CDR3 DNA reads TGCGCCAGCAGACGAACAGGCACCTATAATTCACCCCTCCACTTT.

The rearrangement uses TRBV5-5 and TRBJ1-4, with D maybe TRBD1 (5 bases). CDR3 length: 14 residues. V was shortened by 4 bases and J by 1 base, with 8 bases between the two germline ends. The germline gives CDR1 SGHKS, CDR2 YYEKEE (reference sequence). The CDR3 loop reads CASSRRETNEKLFF. The CDR3 bases are TGTGCCAGCAGCCGCAGGGAAACTAATGAAAAACTGTTTTTT.

The chain couples TRBV6-2 or TRBV6-3 to TRBJ1-2; the D gene is possibly TRBD1 (5 bases). Trimming stripped 5 bases from V and 4 bases from J, with 14 bases between. The length of the CDR3 is 14 residues. CDR1 and CDR2 (germline): MNHEY, SVGEGT. CDR3 amino acids: CASSGAQGTYGYTF. The CDR3 region has the DNA TGTGCCAGCAGTGGAGCCCAGGGTACCTATGGCTACACCTTC.

A single count supports this clone. The V call is TRBV20-1, the J call TRBJ1-1, with D perhaps matching TRBD1 (5 bases). Trimming removed 7 bases at V and 4 bases at J, with 10 bases between. This CDR3 has 11 residues. CDR1 and CDR2 (germline): DFQATT, SNEGSKA (reference sequence). The CDR3 DNA sequence: TGCAGTGGGGGAAGGGGCACTGAAGCTTTCTTT. It translates to CSGGRGTEAFF.

The chain carries TRBV21-1 and TRBJ2-3; the table's D call of TRBD1 was not tested on the DNA. TRBV21-1 is shown as a pseudogene. CDR3 size: 11 residues. The CDR3 region has the DNA TGTGCCAGCCATCAGTCAGATACGCAGTATTTT. It yields the protein CASHQSDTQYF.

The genes are TRBV12-3 or TRBV12-4 and TRBJ2-3, with TRBD2 as a possible D gene (5 bases). The CDR3 is made up of 12 amino acids. V shed 5 bases and J shed 5 bases, with 8 bases lying between them. Here the CDR3 DNA reads TGTGCCAGCAGTAACGGGGAAGATACGCAGTATTTT. It yields the protein CASSNGEDTQYF.

The chain employs TRBV24-1 and TRBJ2-1; TRBD2 aligns across 8 bases. Germline CDR1 reads KGHDR; CDR2 reads SFDVKD. The CDR3 sequence is 14 residues long. V lost 9 bases to trimming and J lost 3 bases; unmatched junction nucleotides: 6. The CDR3 is CATGRAGGYNEQFF. The CDR3 nucleotides read TGTGCCACCGGCCGGGCGGGAGGCTACAATGAGCAGTTCTTC.